The next 12 T cell receptor beta chains were all read from a single sample in a study of T-cell memory formation after mild COVID-19. TCRdb analysed the 5' RACE reads with MiXCR anew, one entry per CDR3 protein. Of some 180,000 distinct CDR3 sequences in the sample, less than 20% were seen once. The sequencing input was PBMCs or a T cell subset sorted from them (not recorded which). Receptor source: a man aged 18-30 years who had mild COVID-19 (a few samples of this study predate the infection). Cell type and time point are not known.

This clonotype was counted only a few times. V usage is TRBV5-1 and J usage is TRBJ1-1; TRBD1 matches at 7 bases. V lost 3 bases and J lost 0; bases outside the gene matches: 8. CDR1 SGHRS and CDR2 YFSETQ come from the germline V gene. This CDR3 comprises 16 residues. The CDR3 reads CASSSVRQGLNTEAFF. The CDR3 DNA reads TGCGCCAGCAGCTCAGTCCGACAGGGTCTGAACACTGAAGCTTTCTTT. The full variable domain, completed using reference TRBV5-1 and TRBJ1-1, is KAGVTQTPRYLIKTRGQQVTLSCSPISGHRSVSWYQQTPGQGLQFLFEYFSETQRNKGNFPGRFSGRQFSNSRSEMNVSTLELGDSALYLCASSSVRQGLNTEAFFGQGTRLTVV.

This clonotype was observed a handful of times. The CDR3 DNA sequence: TGTGCCAGCAGTTTATGGGGGGGGCGCATCTATGGCTACACCTTC. This sequence encodes CASSLWGGRIYGYTF. The chain uses TRBV27 and TRBJ1-2; D possibly corresponds to TRBD1 (6 bases). Trimming shortened V by 1 base and J by 4 bases, and 13 bases separated the two germline ends. Germline V gives CDR1 MNHEY, CDR2 SMNVEV (reference sequence). The length of the CDR3 is 15 residues.

The V and J genes are TRBV10-2 and TRBJ1-5; D not resolved. V was cut by 3 bases and J by 6 bases, with 12 bases left in between. There are 14 residues in the CDR3. Germline CDR1 is WSHSY and CDR2 is SAAADI. CDR3 sequence: CASSEVGKGQPQHF. For the CDR3, the DNA is TGCGCCAGCAGTGAAGTAGGGAAGGGTCAGCCCCAGCATTTT.

This clonotype was recorded a few times. The V gene is TRBV7-2, the J gene TRBJ1-2; D unresolved. Trimming removed 5 bases from V and 2 bases from J, with 15 bases in between. CDR1 and CDR2 (germline): SGHTA, FQGNSA. CDR3 length: 15 amino acids. DNA of the CDR3: TGTGCCAGCAGCGCTAGACGGGAATTAAACTATGGCTACACCTTC. The encoded protein is CASSARRELNYGYTF.

The V gene is TRBV20-1, the J gene TRBJ2-5, with 9 bases aligning to TRBD2. Germline V gene lookup returns CDR1 DFQATT and CDR2 SNEGSKA (reference sequence). This CDR3 has 15 amino acids. The V gene end was trimmed by 2 bases and the J gene end by 4 bases; junction bases not matched to a gene: 8. The CDR3: CSARIAGGPGETQYF. DNA of the CDR3: TGCAGTGCTAGAATCGCGGGGGGGCCTGGAGAGACCCAGTACTTC.

CDR3 nucleotides: TGCAGTGCTAGTAACACAGGTTTAGCCAAAAACATTCAGTACTTC. Protein product: CSASNTGLAKNIQYF. The V gene is TRBV20-1, the J gene TRBJ2-4; possibly TRBD1 for D (5 bases). Trimming left V 3 bases short and J 0 bases short, with 12 bases between. There are 15 residues in the CDR3. CDR1 is DFQATT, CDR2 SNEGSKA, per germline (reference sequence).

V gene TRBV9 combines with J gene TRBJ2-1, with 8 bases identical to TRBD2. V dropped 3 bases and J dropped 13; count of bases not matched to a gene: 9. The germline CDR1 and CDR2 sequences are SGDLS and YYNGEE. This CDR3 region has 13 residues. CDR3 nucleotide sequence: TGTGCCAGCAGCGACCAACCGGGGGGGCAACAGTTCTTC. Its translation is CASSDQPGGQQFF.

The chain joins TRBV19 to TRBJ1-2; a weak D match, TRBD1 (5 bases). V was trimmed by 7 bases and J by 4 bases, leaving 13 bases between them. Germline CDR1 LNHDA, CDR2 SQIVND (reference sequence). CDR3 size: 13 residues. The CDR3 bases are TGTGCCAGTACCCCGACAGCCATCTATGGCTACACCTTC. Its protein is CASTPTAIYGYTF.

This clonotype was detected ten times or more. The rearrangement uses TRBV7-2 and TRBJ1-6, with D possibly matching TRBD1 (6 bases). CDR1 is SGHTA, CDR2 FQGNSA, per germline. Trimming cost V 2 bases and J 8 bases, with 10 bases left between them. The CDR3 contains 14 residues. The CDR3: CASSLQGLDSPLHF. The CDR3, as DNA: TGTGCCAGCAGCTTACAGGGGCTCGATTCACCCCTCCACTTT.

V usage is TRBV6-6 and J usage is TRBJ1-6; D gene uncertain. Trimming left V 2 bases short and J 4 bases short, with 9 bases between. The CDR3 totals 15 residues. Germline CDR1 reads MNHNY; CDR2 reads SVGAGI (reference sequence). In DNA form, the CDR3 reads TGTGCCAGCAGTTACGCTCCGGTGTATAATTCACCCCTCCACTTT. Protein product: CASSYAPVYNSPLHF.

This clonotype was observed a single time. The chain employs TRBV7-3 and TRBJ2-1; D possibly corresponds to TRBD1 (6 bases). This CDR3 region has 14 residues. Germline CDR1 reads SGHTA; CDR2 reads FQGTGA. Trimming took 5 bases from V and 4 from J, leaving 12 bases between them. In DNA form, the CDR3 reads TGTGCCAGCAGCCCCCTCGGGACATACAATGAGCAGTTCTTC. Protein sequence: CASSPLGTYNEQFF.

V is TRBV28 and J is TRBJ2-1; D is unresolved. Germline CDR1 MDHEN, CDR2 SYDVKM. CDR3 length: 13 amino acids. Trimming removed 7 bases from V and 0 bases from J, with 7 bases in between. CDR3: CASNPSSYNEQFF. The CDR3 DNA reads TGTGCCAGCAACCCGAGCTCCTACAATGAGCAGTTCTTC.